A single sample gave rise to the 10 T cell receptor beta chains below, sequenced in a study of blood T cell repertoires in COVID-19. The method was immunoSEQ multiplex PCR; TCRdb's version includes in-frame clones alone and lacks a portion of them. The sample consists of 320,000 or so clones, 75% to 90% of them appearing once. Sequenced material: PBMCs or T cells enriched from blood (not recorded which). These receptors originate from a man younger than 45 who had recovered from COVID-19.

This clone was seen a single time. The chain couples TRBV4-2 to TRBJ1-4, with a weak D call TRBD1 (5 bases). V dropped 4 bases and J dropped 3 bases, with 18 bases sitting between them. CDR3 length: 17 amino acids. Germline V gene sequence: CDR1 LGHNA, CDR2 YNFKEQ. Here the CDR3 DNA reads TGTGCCAGCAGCCCAGGCGGTTGGGGCGGATCTAATGAAAAACTGTTTTTT. This encodes CASSPGGWGGSNEKLFF.

The V and J genes are TRBV5-1 and TRBJ1-4, with a weak D call TRBD1 (5 bases). Trimming shortened V by 2 bases and J by 4 bases, and 15 bases separated the two germline ends. The CDR3 sequence is 16 residues long. Germline-derived CDR1 and CDR2 are SGHRS and YFSETQ. The CDR3 sequence is CASSFSLGGVNEKLFF. DNA of the CDR3: TGCGCCAGCAGCTTCTCACTAGGAGGGGTTAATGAAAAACTGTTTTTT. The full variable domain, completed using reference TRBV5-1 and TRBJ1-4, is KAGVTQTPRYLIKTRGQQVTLSCSPISGHRSVSWYQQTPGQGLQFLFEYFSETQRNKGNFPGRFSGRQFSNSRSEMNVSTLELGDSALYLCASSFSLGGVNEKLFFGSGTQLSVL.

The J gene is TRBJ1-1, the V gene TRBV5-1, with a possible D match to TRBD1 (5 bases). The V and J ends lost 4 bases and 4 bases respectively, with 17 bases between them. The CDR3 contains 15 residues. Germline CDR1 and CDR2: SGHRS and YFSETQ. The CDR3 coding sequence is TGCGCCAGCAGCCCAGGCGGGGGGATGGTCACTGAAGCTTTCTTT. Amino acid sequence: CASSPGGGMVTEAFF.

The chain links TRBV5-1 to TRBJ2-3; 9 nucleotides align to TRBD2. The length of the CDR3 is 16 residues. The germline gives CDR1 SGHRS, CDR2 YFSETQ. With V trimmed by 4 bases and J by 5 bases, 11 bases remained unmatched. The DNA for the CDR3 is TGCGCCAGCAGCCCCTCTAGCGGGGCTTGGGAAGATACGCAGTATTTT. This encodes CASSPSSGAWEDTQYF.

The chain has TRBV7-9 and TRBJ2-7; D may be TRBD1 (5 bases). The germline V and J ends were trimmed by 5 bases and 7 bases, with 18 bases remaining between them. Germline V CDR1 and CDR2: SEHNR, FQNEAQ (reference sequence). The CDR3 has 14 residues. The CDR3 coding sequence is TGTGCCAGCAGCCCGGGTCAGGGATTGGGGGAGCAGTACTTC. Amino acids: CASSPGQGLGEQYF.

The rearrangement uses TRBV6-6 and TRBJ1-2; 7 bases match TRBD1. The CDR3 extends over 15 amino acids. The germline V gene has CDR1 MNHNY and CDR2 SVGAGI (reference sequence). Germline trimming cut 7 bases from V and 4 bases from J; bases unmatched to any gene: 12. The CDR3 sequence: CASTPRQGPGYGYTF. The CDR3 coding sequence is TGTGCCAGCACTCCACGACAGGGCCCTGGCTATGGCTACACCTTC.

This chain uses TRBV9 with TRBJ2-3, with D perhaps TRBD2 (5 bases). The germline V and J ends were trimmed by 1 base and 5 bases, with 17 bases remaining between them. Germline values: CDR1 SGDLS, CDR2 YYNGEE. The CDR3 is made up of 16 amino acids. CDR3 sequence (DNA): TGTGCCAGCAGCGTATTCGCGGACTCCCTAAGAGATACGCAGTATTTT. As protein: CASSVFADSLRDTQYF.

The chain uses TRBV2 and TRBJ2-3, with 9 bases identical to TRBD1. The CDR3 totals 13 residues. The germline V gene encodes CDR1 SNHLY and CDR2 FYNNEI. V lost 6 bases and J lost 5; bases outside the gene matches: 3. The CDR3 coding sequence is TGTGCCAGCAGCGACAGGGGGGGAGATACGCAGTATTTT. Its protein product is CASSDRGGDTQYF.

The CDR3: CASKLAGYGSYNEQFF. For the CDR3, the DNA is TGTGCCAGTAAACTAGCGGGATATGGATCCTACAATGAGCAGTTCTTC. The chain is built from TRBV19 and TRBJ2-1, with 10 bases that match TRBD2. After removal of 7 bases from V and 1 base from J, the junction contained 7 bases not matched to a gene. The CDR3 spans 16 residues. Germline CDR1 LNHDA, CDR2 SQIVND (reference sequence).

V gene TRBV18 combines with J gene TRBJ2-5; maybe TRBD2 (6 bases). V lost 3 bases and J 1 base, leaving 6 bases between the germline ends. Germline CDR1 KGHSH, CDR2 LQKENI. The CDR3 consists of 13 residues. CDR3 nucleotides: TGTGCCAGCTCACCGGGACTCCAAGAGACCCAGTACTTC. This encodes CASSPGLQETQYF. Full variable domain (missing parts from reference TRBV18 and TRBJ2-5): NAGVMQNPRHLVRRRGQEARLRCSPMKGHSHVYWYRQLPEEGLKFMVYLQKENIIDESGMPKERFSAEFPKEGPSILRIQQVVRGDSAAYFCASSPGLQETQYFGPGTRLLVL.